This TCR beta chain was identified in a study of identical twins. Findings and limits, study-wide: For zero-insertion analyses, partial confounding could come from invariant MAIT and iNKT cells.

TCRdb reprocessed the 5' RACE reads with MiXCR, giving one entry per CDR3 protein. In the table there are about 890,000 distinct CDR3 sequences, roughly an eighth of which are singletons. Turning to this clonotype: Its antigen is currently unknown.

Germline V gives CDR1 SEHNR, CDR2 FQNEAQ (reference sequence). The CDR3 runs to 14 residues. The germline V and J ends were trimmed by 6 bases and 2 bases, with 11 bases remaining between them. This same sample was also taken into another study, of yellow fever vaccine responses in identical twins.

The chain uses TRBV7-9 and TRBJ2-1; D not resolved. Sequences were obtained from PBMCs. This TCR was recovered from a woman between 18 and 29 years old in good health. This CDR3 is CASRAGFPYNEQFF. DNA of the CDR3: TGTGCCAGCAGGGCCGGGTTCCCCTACAATGAGCAGTTCTTC.